This T cell receptor (beta chain) is drawn from a study of shared clonotypes between healthy human individuals. Study results and caveats: A limitation of the genetic and exposure-history diversity represented arose from few donors.

Terminally differentiated effector memory CD45RA+ cells were left out of the naive CD8 fraction, which was CD45RO-negative and positively selected for CCR7. A word on this clone: Its target is not known.

Germline V gene sequence: CDR1 MNHEY, CDR2 SMNVEV (reference sequence). The CDR3 runs 15 residues. V lost 0 bases and J 8 bases, leaving 16 bases between the germline ends. Assay used: immunoSEQ multiplex PCR; TCRdb lists only in-frame clones, some missing. The data contain approximately 2,000,000 clones, just under 95% of them singletons. The V and J genes are TRBV27 and TRBJ1-1; D uncertain. The sequenced material came from naive CD8+ T cells from PBMCs. The sequence was obtained from a man aged 18 to 29 in good health. Some clones in this sample may be carry-over from other donors' samples. CDR3 in amino acids: CASSLSIPGLGEAFF. The CDR3 nucleotides are TGTGCCAGCAGTTTATCGATACCCGGCCTCGGAGAAGCTTTCTTT.